This T cell receptor beta chain was sequenced for a study of T cells in Graves' hyperthyroidism and ophthalmopathy (dated 2019 in TCRdb). For context, the study as a whole: Peripheral blood samples were taken at the time of initial diagnosis, prior to any treatment. To identify TCR V-J signatures that set the groups apart, the researchers used a discovery cohort of 100 patients, made up of 43 with Graves' ophthalmopathy and some 56 with stable Graves' hyperthyroidism. Prospective prediction of ophthalmopathy was tested in an independent validation cohort consisting of 18 to 20 hyperthyroidism patients and over 15 patients who later progressed to ophthalmopathy. For training and testing, the 100 patients in the discovery cohort were randomly divided in a 7:3 ratio. The study also compared thyroid tissue and blood T-cell repertoires from five or six Graves' hyperthyroidism patients. After sampling, hyperthyroidism patients received methimazole starting at 30 mg daily, and ophthalmopathy patients received high-dose intravenous methylprednisolone. TCR Vbeta CDR3 sequencing of 135 peripheral blood samples (roughly 41 ophthalmopathy, under 80 hyperthyroidism and some 17 progressor patients) is reported in the paper. Results and caveats for the whole study, not just this receptor: During validation, the model predicted progression to ophthalmopathy a median of about 6.5 months ahead of onset, with approximately 70% sensitivity and 72% to 80% specificity. Most expanded thyroid clonotypes (frequency above 0.001) were also detected in blood, suggesting blood repertoires may reflect thyroid immune responses. No statistical method was used to fix the sample size in advance, and group allocation was not hidden from the investigators. A model built on a 13 V-J signature distinguished ophthalmopathy from stable hyperthyroidism, reaching approximately 89% sensitivity and around 81% specificity in cross-validation and 80%/75% in testing.

In the ophthalmopathy patients, disease was moderately to severely active, with a Clinical Activity Score of 3 or more, a NOSPECS grade of 4 or more, and a duration of less than 3 months. Any patient with an uncontrolled infection, another autoimmune disease, pregnancy or lactation was excluded. Diagnoses relied on clinical symptoms, serum thyroxine and TRAb, thyroid ultrasound and orbital computed tomography. PBMCs were isolated from about 9.1 ml of fresh peripheral blood by Ficoll-Paque density gradient centrifugation. Total RNA was extracted using Trizol reagent, and RNA quality was assessed on an Agilent 2100 Bioanalyzer. CDR3 length: 13 amino acids, cysteine to phenylalanine. The read is trimmed to its CDR3 DNA, 39 bases read in frame from base 1. CDR1 MNHEY and CDR2 SVGAGI were looked up in the germline V gene. Trimming removed 2 bases from V and 4 bases from J, leaving 8 bases between the germline ends.

The TCR beta CDR3 regions were amplified from the RNA transcripts. The TCR CDR3 was subjected to a first round of RT-PCR using the HTBI primer set and the Qiagen OneStep RT-PCR kit. Libraries were constructed in a second round of multiplex PCR, after which size selection and purification were carried out. The libraries were sequenced on an Illumina HiSeq2000 using paired-end 100 bp reads. In the authors' own workflow: Raw data were processed with SOAPnuke, discarding reads with adapters, uncalled bases, mean Phred below 15, or no exact constant-primer or identifier match. High-quality paired reads were merged using COPE v1.2.5, and each unique nucleotide sequence was defined as a clonotype. Clonotypes were aligned to IMGT TRBV, TRBD and TRBJ reference segments using MiTCR v1.1. Analysis was restricted to V-J combinations with a frequency above 0.0001, which covered approximately 99% of repertoires. The TCS score was defined as F50 (clonal expansion) divided by E x V (chaos), with BLOSUM62-based TCRdist calculated between CDR3 peptides within each V-J. Welch's t-statistics and random forest reduced around 520 V-J features to 13, which were used in a naive Bayes classifier (R e1071). TCRdb itself trimmed the public reads at Q25 with fastp, ran MiXCR and retained productive beta chains. Each record represents a unique CDR3 protein, reported with the most common genes and DNA among its rows. It is TCRdb's table, rather than the study itself, that gives the V and J calls and clone size. The sample profile shows hundreds of thousands of distinct CDR3 sequences; less than 25% of them were found once. About 10% of the sample comes from the top ten.

This clonotype appeared a single time. What this receptor recognizes is not known. The input lacks base qualities; no much larger clone sits a single base away. One read offers little support. The sample consisted of blood. This clonotype was obtained from a woman younger than 45 with Graves' ophthalmopathy. The chain is made from TRBV6-5 and TRBJ1-2; no confident D gene assignment can be made. The CDR3 region has the sequence CASSYASGYGYTF. The DNA reads TGTGCCAGCAGTTACGCGTCGGGCTATGGCTACACCTTC.